These 3 T cell receptor beta chains were sequenced from one sample in a study of shared clonotypes between healthy human individuals. Method: immunoSEQ multiplex PCR; TCRdb's copy keeps in-frame clones and lacks some. The sample lists more than 1,200,000 clones, around 98.5% seen once, with 0.36% in the top ten. Sequencing input: naive CD4+ T cells sorted from blood. Subset reported: CD45RA+ positively selected. The receptors were gathered from a man younger than 45 in good health.

In regard to this clone: The same CDR3 also results from other DNA sequences found in this sample. The CDR3 region is CASSYPLSNQPQHF. DNA of the CDR3: TGTGCCAGCAGTTACCCCTTGAGCAATCAGCCCCAGCATTTT. The rearrangement uses TRBV6-6 and TRBJ1-5; D is unresolved. This CDR3 region has 14 residues. Germline V gives CDR1 MNHNY, CDR2 SVGAGI (reference sequence). Trimming stripped 2 bases from V and 1 base from J, with 6 bases between.

V is TRBV29-1 and J is TRBJ1-1, with D perhaps matching TRBD1 (5 bases). Germline lookup yields CDR1 SQVTM and CDR2 ANQGSEA. This CDR3 spans 14 amino acids. The V gene lost 4 bases and the J gene lost 1 base, with 13 bases spanning the gap. The CDR3: CSVVSGAGNTEAFF. The DNA of the CDR3 is TGCAGCGTTGTGTCCGGGGCAGGGAACACTGAAGCTTTCTTT.

The chain employs TRBV29-1 and TRBJ2-7, with D uncertain. The CDR3 covers 13 residues. Trimming took 6 bases from V and 0 from J, leaving 12 bases between them. The germline CDR1 and CDR2 sequences are SQVTM and ANQGSEA. CDR3 protein: CSVYTALSYEQYF. CDR3 bases: TGCAGCGTATACACAGCCCTCTCCTACGAGCAGTACTTC.